The next 3 T cell receptor beta chains were all read from a single sample in a study of cytomegalovirus exposure and HLA in healthy donors. The primer mix had 60 Vbeta and 13 Jbeta primers. Using immunoSEQ multiplex PCR, the repertoire was profiled, and TCRdb retains in-frame clones only, with some absent. The profile shows 150,000 or so clones, over 65% of them singletons. The sequenced material came from PBMCs. The origin of the receptors is a man in his thirties or forties in good health and CMV-seronegative.

This clone came up a few times. The chain links TRBV5-1 to TRBJ2-7; D may be TRBD1 (6 bases). There are 16 residues in the CDR3. The germline V gene encodes CDR1 SGHRS and CDR2 YFSETQ. Trimming removed 2 bases from V and 0 bases from J, with 15 bases in between. CDR3 coding DNA: TGCGCCAGCAGCTTAGGCGGACAGAGTTTCTCCTACGAGCAGTACTTC. Amino acid sequence: CASSLGGQSFSYEQYF.

The genes are TRBV2 and TRBJ2-3, with 11 nucleotides matching TRBD2. The CDR3 consists of 15 residues. V dropped 7 bases and J dropped 2; count of bases not matched to a gene: 5. CDR1 and CDR2 (germline): SNHLY, FYNNEI. CDR3 coding DNA: TGTGCCAGCAACCCGACTAGCGGGGACACAGATACGCAGTATTTT. Translating it yields CASNPTSGDTDTQYF.

The chain joins TRBV29-1 to TRBJ2-5, with a tentative D call TRBD1 (6 bases). Germline CDR1 is SQVTM and CDR2 is ANQGSEA. The CDR3 is made up of 12 amino acids. V lost 7 bases, J lost 1 base, and 10 bases lay in between. CDR3 sequence reads: CSAGQSQETQYF. The DNA of the CDR3 is TGCAGCGCCGGACAGAGCCAAGAGACCCAGTACTTC.